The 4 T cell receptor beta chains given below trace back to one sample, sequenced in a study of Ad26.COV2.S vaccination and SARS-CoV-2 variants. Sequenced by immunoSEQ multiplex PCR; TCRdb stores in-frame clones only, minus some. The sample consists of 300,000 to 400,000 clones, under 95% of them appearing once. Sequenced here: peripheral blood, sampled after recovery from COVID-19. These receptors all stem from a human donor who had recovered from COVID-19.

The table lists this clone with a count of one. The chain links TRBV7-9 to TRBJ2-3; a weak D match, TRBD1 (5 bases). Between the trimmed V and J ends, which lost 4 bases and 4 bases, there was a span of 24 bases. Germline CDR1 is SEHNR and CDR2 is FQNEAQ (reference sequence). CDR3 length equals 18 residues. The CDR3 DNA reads TGTGCCAGCAGCTCCCTACCATCAGACAGCCGGGTCCCAGATACGCAGTATTTT. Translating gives CASSSLPSDSRVPDTQYF.

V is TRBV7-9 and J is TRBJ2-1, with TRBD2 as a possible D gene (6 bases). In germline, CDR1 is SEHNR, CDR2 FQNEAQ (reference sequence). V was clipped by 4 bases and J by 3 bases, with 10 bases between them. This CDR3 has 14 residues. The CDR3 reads CASSSPGGYNEQFF. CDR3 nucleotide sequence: TGTGCCAGCAGCTCCCCCGGGGGCTACAATGAGCAGTTCTTC.

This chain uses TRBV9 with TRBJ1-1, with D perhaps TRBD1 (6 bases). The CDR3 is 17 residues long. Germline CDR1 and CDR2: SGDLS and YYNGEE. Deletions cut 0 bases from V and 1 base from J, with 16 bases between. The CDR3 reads CASSVGVGGKTNTEAFF. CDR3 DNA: TGTGCCAGCAGCGTAGGTGTGGGGGGCAAAACGAACACTGAAGCTTTCTTT.

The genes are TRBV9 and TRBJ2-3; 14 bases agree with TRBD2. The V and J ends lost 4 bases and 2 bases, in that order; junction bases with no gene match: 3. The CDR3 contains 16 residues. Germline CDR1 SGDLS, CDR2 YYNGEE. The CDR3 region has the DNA TGTGCCAGCAGCCGGACTAGCGGGGGGCCCACAGATACGCAGTATTTT. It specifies CASSRTSGGPTDTQYF.